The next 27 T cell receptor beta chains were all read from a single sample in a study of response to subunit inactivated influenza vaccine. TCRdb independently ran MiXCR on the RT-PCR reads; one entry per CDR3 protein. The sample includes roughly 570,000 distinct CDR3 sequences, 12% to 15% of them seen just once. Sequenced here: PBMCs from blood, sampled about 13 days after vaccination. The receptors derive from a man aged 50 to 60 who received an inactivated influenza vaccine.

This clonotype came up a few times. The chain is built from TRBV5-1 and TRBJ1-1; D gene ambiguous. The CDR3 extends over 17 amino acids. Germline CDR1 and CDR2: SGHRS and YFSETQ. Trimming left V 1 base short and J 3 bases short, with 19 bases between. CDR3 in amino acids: CASSLIVGVGSDTEAFF. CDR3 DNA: TGCGCCAGCAGCTTGATTGTGGGCGTCGGGAGTGACACTGAAGCTTTCTTT.

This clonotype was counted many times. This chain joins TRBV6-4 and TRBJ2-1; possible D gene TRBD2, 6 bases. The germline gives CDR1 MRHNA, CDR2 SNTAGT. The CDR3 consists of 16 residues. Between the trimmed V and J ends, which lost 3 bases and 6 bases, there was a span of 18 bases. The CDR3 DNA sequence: TGTGCCAGCAGTGAATTCCTCGGGGGACCCCGCAATGAGCAGTTCTTC. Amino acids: CASSEFLGGPRNEQFF.

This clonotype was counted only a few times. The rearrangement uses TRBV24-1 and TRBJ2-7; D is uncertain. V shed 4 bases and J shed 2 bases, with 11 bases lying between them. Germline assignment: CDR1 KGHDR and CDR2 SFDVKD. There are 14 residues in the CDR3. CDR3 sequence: CATSDGRYPYEQYF. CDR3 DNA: TGTGCCACCAGTGACGGAAGATATCCCTACGAGCAGTACTTC.

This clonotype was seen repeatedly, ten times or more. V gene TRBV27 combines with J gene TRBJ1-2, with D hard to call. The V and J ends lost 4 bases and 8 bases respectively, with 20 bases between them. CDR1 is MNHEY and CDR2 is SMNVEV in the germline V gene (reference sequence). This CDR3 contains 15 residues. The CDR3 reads CASSYYPGITEGYTF. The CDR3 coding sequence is TGTGCCAGCAGTTACTACCCGGGGATAACGGAGGGCTACACCTTC.

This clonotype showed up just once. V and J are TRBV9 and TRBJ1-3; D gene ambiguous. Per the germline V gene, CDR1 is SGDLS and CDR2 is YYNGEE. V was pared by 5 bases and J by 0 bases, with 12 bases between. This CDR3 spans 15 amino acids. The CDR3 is CASSITGVSGNTIYF. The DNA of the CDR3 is TGTGCCAGCAGTATTACGGGTGTCTCTGGAAACACCATATATTTT.

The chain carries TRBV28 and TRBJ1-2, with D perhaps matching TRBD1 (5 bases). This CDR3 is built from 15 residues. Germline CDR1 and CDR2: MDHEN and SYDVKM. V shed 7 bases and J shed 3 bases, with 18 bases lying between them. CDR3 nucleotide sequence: TGTGCCAGCAAGTCAGCTCACGGGGGAGACTATGGCTACACCTTC. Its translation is CASKSAHGGDYGYTF.

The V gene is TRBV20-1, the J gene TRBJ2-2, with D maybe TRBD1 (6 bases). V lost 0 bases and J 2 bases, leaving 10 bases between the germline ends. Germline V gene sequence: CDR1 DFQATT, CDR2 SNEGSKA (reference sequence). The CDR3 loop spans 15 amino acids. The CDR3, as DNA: TGCAGTGCTAGAGATTACAGGGAAAACACCGGGGAGCTGTTTTTT. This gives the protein CSARDYRENTGELFF.

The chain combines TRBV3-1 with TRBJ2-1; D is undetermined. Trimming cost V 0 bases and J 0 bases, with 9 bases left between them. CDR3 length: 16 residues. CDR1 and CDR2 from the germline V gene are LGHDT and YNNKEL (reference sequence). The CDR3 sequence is CASSQDLRSSYNEQFF. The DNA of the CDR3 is TGTGCCAGCAGCCAAGATCTCCGGAGCTCCTACAATGAGCAGTTCTTC.

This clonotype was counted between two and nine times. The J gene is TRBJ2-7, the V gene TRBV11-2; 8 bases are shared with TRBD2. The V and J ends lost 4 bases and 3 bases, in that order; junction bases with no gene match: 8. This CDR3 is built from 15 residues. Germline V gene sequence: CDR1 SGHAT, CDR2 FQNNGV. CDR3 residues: CASSSVAGGGYEQYF. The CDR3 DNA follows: TGTGCCAGCAGCTCTGTTGCGGGGGGAGGCTACGAGCAGTACTTC.

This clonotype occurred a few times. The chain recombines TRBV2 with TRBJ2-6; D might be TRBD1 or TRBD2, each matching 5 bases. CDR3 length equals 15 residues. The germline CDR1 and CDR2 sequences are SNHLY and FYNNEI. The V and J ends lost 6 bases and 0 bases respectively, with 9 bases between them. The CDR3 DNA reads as TGTGCCAGCAGGAGGGGAAGCTCTGGGGCCAACGTCCTGACTTTC. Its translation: CASRRGSSGANVLTF.

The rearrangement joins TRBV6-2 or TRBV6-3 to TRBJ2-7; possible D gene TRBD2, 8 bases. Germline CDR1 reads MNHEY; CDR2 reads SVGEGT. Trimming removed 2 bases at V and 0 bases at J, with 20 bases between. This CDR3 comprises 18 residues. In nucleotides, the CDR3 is TGTGCCAGCAGTTACCCCATCAGGCGGGGGGACAGCTCCTACGAGCAGTACTTC. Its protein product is CASSYPIRRGDSSYEQYF.

CDR3 loop: CASSRSRDQTGELFF. CDR3 coding DNA: TGCGCCAGCAGTAGGAGCAGGGATCAAACCGGGGAGCTGTTTTTT. V usage is TRBV10-1 and J usage is TRBJ2-2, with TRBD1 as a possible D gene (5 bases). Trimming took 5 bases from V and 5 from J, leaving 15 bases between them. Germline loops: CDR1 WNHNN, CDR2 SYGVQD (reference sequence). CDR3 length equals 15 residues.

The CDR3 reads CSAATGGGRYEQFF. CDR3 DNA sequence: TGCAGTGCTGCCACAGGGGGCGGGAGGTATGAGCAGTTCTTC. The V call is TRBV20-1, the J call TRBJ2-1, with D perhaps matching TRBD1 (9 bases). CDR1 and CDR2 (germline): DFQATT, SNEGSKA (reference sequence). CDR3 length equals 14 residues. V was clipped by 5 bases and J by 8 bases, with 19 bases between them.

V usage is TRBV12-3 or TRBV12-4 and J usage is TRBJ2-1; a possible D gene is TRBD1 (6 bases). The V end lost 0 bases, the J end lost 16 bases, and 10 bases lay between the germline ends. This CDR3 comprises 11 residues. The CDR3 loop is CASSLADRIFF. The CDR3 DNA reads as TGTGCCAGCAGTTTAGCCGACAGGATTTTCTTC.

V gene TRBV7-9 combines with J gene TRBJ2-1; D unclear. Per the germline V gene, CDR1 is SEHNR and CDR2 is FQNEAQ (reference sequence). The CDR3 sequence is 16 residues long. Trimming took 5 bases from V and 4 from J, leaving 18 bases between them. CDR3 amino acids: CASSLVGTGPYNEQFF. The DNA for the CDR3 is TGTGCCAGCAGCCTTGTCGGCACTGGTCCATACAATGAGCAGTTCTTC.

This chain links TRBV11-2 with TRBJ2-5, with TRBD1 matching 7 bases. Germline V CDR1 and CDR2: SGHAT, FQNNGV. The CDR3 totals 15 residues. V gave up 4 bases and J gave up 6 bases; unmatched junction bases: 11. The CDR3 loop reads CASSSRQGDGKTQYF. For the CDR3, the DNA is TGTGCCAGCAGCTCTAGACAGGGCGACGGAAAGACCCAGTACTTC.

CDR3 in DNA: TGTGCCAGCAGTTACTTCAGGGGAACCGGGGAGCTGTTTTTT. Translated: CASSYFRGTGELFF. This sequence joins TRBV6-2 or TRBV6-3 and TRBJ2-2; D might be TRBD1 (6 bases). CDR3 length: 14 amino acids. Germline V gene data show CDR1 as MNHEY and CDR2 as SVGEGT. Trimming stripped 1 base from V and 5 bases from J, with 8 bases between.

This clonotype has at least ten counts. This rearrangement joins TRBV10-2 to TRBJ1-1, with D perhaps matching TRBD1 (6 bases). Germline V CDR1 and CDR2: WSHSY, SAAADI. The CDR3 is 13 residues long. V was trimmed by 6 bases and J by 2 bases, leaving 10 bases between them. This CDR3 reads CASSEQGNTEAFF. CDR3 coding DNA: TGCGCCAGCAGCGAACAGGGAAACACTGAAGCTTTCTTT.

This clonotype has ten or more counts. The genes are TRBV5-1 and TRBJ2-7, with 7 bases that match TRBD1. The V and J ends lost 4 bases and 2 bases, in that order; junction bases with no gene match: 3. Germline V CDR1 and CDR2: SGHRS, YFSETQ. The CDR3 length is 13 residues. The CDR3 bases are TGCGCCAGCAGCACAGGGACAGCCTACGAGCAGTACTTC. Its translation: CASSTGTAYEQYF.

Written as DNA, the CDR3 is TGTGCCAGCAGTCCCTTCGACGGGGGGACCGGGGAGCTGTTTTTT. Translation gives CASSPFDGGTGELFF. The genes are TRBV6-1 and TRBJ2-2; 7 positions agree with TRBD2. This CDR3 is built from 15 residues. The J segment lost 5 bases and the V segment lost 5 bases, leaving 8 bases of the junction unmatched. The germline V gene has CDR1 MNHNS and CDR2 SASEGT.

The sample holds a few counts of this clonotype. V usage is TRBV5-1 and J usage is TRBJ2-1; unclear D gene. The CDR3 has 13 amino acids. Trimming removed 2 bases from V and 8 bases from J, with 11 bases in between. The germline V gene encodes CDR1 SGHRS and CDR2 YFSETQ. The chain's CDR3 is CASSFGFGHEQFF. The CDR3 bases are TGCGCCAGCAGCTTCGGTTTCGGGCATGAGCAGTTCTTC.

CDR3 sequence: CASSSRERHNEKLFF. As DNA, the CDR3 is TGTGCCAGCAGTTCGAGGGAGCGGCACAATGAAAAACTGTTTTTT. The rearrangement links TRBV12-3 or TRBV12-4 to TRBJ1-4; unclear D gene. V dropped 4 bases and J dropped 5 bases, with 14 bases sitting between them. The CDR3 runs 15 residues.

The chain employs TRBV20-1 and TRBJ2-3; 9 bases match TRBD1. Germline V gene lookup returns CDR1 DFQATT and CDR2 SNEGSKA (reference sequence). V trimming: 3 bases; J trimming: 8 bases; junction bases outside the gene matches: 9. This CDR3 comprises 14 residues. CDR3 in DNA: TGCAGTGCTAGGGGGGACAGGGCCTGGGCTACGCAGTATTTT. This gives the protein CSARGDRAWATQYF.

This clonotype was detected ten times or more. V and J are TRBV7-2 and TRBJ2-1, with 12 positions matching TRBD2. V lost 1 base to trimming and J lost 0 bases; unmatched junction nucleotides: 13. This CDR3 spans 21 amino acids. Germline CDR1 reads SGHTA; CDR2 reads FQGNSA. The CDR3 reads CASSLVAGLAGDEFSYNEQFF. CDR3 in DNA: TGTGCCAGCAGCTTAGTCGCGGGACTAGCGGGTGATGAATTCTCCTACAATGAGCAGTTCTTC. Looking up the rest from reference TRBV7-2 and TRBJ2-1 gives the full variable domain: GAGVSQSPSNKVTEKGKDVELRCDPISGHTALYWYRQSLGQGLEFLIYFQGNSAPDKSGLPSDRFSAERTGGSVSTLTIQRTQQEDSAVYLCASSLVAGLAGDEFSYNEQFFGPGTRLTVL.

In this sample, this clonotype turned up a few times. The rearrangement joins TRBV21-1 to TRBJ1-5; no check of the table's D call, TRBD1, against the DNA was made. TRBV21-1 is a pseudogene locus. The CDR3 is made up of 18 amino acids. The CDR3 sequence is CASSKEEGEGGSNQPQHF. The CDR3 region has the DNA TGTGCCAGCAGCAAAGAAGAGGGAGAGGGGGGAAGCAATCAGCCCCAGCATTTT.

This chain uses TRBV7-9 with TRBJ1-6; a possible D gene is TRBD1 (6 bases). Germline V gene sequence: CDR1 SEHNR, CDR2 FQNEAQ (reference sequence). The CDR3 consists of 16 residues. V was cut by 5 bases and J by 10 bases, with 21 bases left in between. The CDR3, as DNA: TGTGCCAGCAGCCACCGCAGGGGCACCTACGACTCACCCCTCCACTTT. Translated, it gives CASSHRRGTYDSPLHF.

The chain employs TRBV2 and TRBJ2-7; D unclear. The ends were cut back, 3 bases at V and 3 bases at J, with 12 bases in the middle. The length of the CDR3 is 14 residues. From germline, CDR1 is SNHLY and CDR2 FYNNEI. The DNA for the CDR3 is TGTGCCAGCAGTGACGTGGTCAGCTACTACGAGCAGTACTTC. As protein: CASSDVVSYYEQYF.